The T cell receptor beta chain under discussion was sequenced for a study of blood T cells in healthy people across ages (dated by TCRdb to 2013 to 2016). Background for the entire study: Template switching captured roughly one uniquely barcoded TCR beta cDNA molecule per two T cells in model experiments. Using deep sequencing normalized with unique cDNA molecular identifiers, the study measured how TCR beta repertoire diversity changes with age. The donors were split into four age groups: young (average about 15 years), middle-aged (39), aged (roughly 68) and long-lived (approximately 89). Donors of different ages were randomly distributed across sequencing lanes to avoid experimental bias. Using the same blood draw, the study looked at two additional independent replicas of 1 million unique cDNA reads for two donors, one aged 18 to 30 and the other aged 80 or older. General study outcomes and caveats: As age increased, observed TCR beta diversity per million T cells dropped in a roughly linear way, and a significant reduction was already evident by age about 40. Donor CMV infection status was unknown, potentially confounding age-related changes in expanded clonotypes. Estimates of total diversity based on one million sequenced T cells were regarded as lower bounds and as underestimates. Conclusive comparison of naive and antigen-experienced compartments was prevented by the profiling of bulk unsorted PBMCs. Compared with the aged group, more naive CD4+ T cells, fewer expanded clones and increased TCR diversity were shown by the long-lived group, suggesting age selection. A strong correlation was found between observed TCR beta diversity and the percentage of naive T cells measured by flow cytometry.

The germline V gene sets CDR1 to LGHNA and CDR2 to YNFKEQ. The CDR3 measures 13 amino acids from cysteine to phenylalanine. Of all the DNA, just the CDR3 is kept, 39 bases in frame from base 1. V and J are truncated by 1 base and 3 bases respectively, leaving an intervening sequence of 7 bases. Library method: 5' RACE. TCRdb lists the instrument as Illumina HiSeq 2500. A second PCR of roughly 7 to 11 cycles was performed with a sample-barcoded 5' primer and a J-beta primer mix. A unique molecular identifier was introduced onto each TCR beta cDNA molecule by a template-switch 5' adaptor carrying 12 random nucleotides. At least 2.5 million CDR3-containing paired-end reads were obtained from each sample. The Mint cDNA synthesis kit, primed by a TRBC-specific oligonucleotide, was used to synthesize first-strand cDNA from all RNA. After uracil-DNA glycosylase treatment, a first 18-cycle PCR used universal primers M1SS and BC2_uni_R on all cDNA. On the authors' methods: Normalization of each sample was performed by random selection of 1 million high-quality reads, each carrying a distinct molecular identifier. Reads sharing molecular identifiers were discarded rather than binned into consensus sequences. MiTCR, with a Q25 quality threshold and the strictest error-elimination algorithm, was used for CDR3 identification, clonotype clustering and error correction. Lower-bound total TCR beta diversity was estimated with a nonparametric unseen species model using Euler transformation. TCRdb trimmed the raw reads at Q25, called clones with MiXCR and kept productive beta chains. Every distinct CDR3 protein forms one entry, paired with its most common genes and DNA. V and J calls and clone size were set by TCRdb, not the authors. Within this sample are approximately 880,000 distinct CDR3 sequences, with roughly 50% of them counted one time only. In total, the top ten clones hold 13% of the sample.

Systemically healthy Caucasian individuals from Russia, around 39 in total and aged about 6 to 100 years, were included as donors. Around 10 milliliters of peripheral blood were drawn from each donor into EDTA-treated Vacutainer tubes. Ficoll-Paque density-gradient centrifugation was used to isolate PBMCs, with at least 7 million per sample. Trizol reagent was used to extract total RNA from the PBMCs, yielding at least 5.5 micrograms per sample. For every donor, an aliquot of PBMCs went through flow cytometry to measure the percentages of naive CD45RAhigh/CD27high T cells. Notes on this clonotype: Its antigen is unknown. The sample holds no much larger clone one base away, and base qualities are not on file.

This sequence originates from a man aged 25 to 40 in good health. The chain joins TRBV4-2 to TRBJ2-7; the D gene remains uncertain. Input material: blood. The CDR3 amino acid sequence is: CASSQVGDYEQYF. The DNA reads as follows: TGTGCCAGCAGCCAAGTTGGCGACTACGAGCAGTACTTC.